Listed below are T cell receptor beta chains from one sample, sequenced in a study of memory CD4+ T cells and cytomegalovirus serostatus. Here immunoSEQ multiplex PCR was the method, and the copy in TCRdb shows in-frame clones only, minus some. The sample has tens of thousands of clones; more than 65% are singletons. Specimen: memory CD4+ T cells from blood. The receptors derive from an adult in good health and CMV-seronegative. Some clones in this sample may be carry-over from other donors' samples. The CDR3 runs from the conserved cysteine through the conserved F or W. The D gene is left open where the match is weak. Expanded clones are given a class, and other clones once, few, many or no size at all.

TRBD1	TRBV7-2	16	NA	TRBJ2-3	TGTGCCAGCAGCTTACGCCCGGACAGGGCTACAGATACGCAGTATTTT	CASSLRPDRATDTQYF
NA	TRBV28	16	NA	TRBJ1-5	TGTGCCAGCAGTTTACCGAGACAGTCCGGCTCGCAGCCCCAGCATTTT	CASSLPRQSGSQPQHF
NA	TRBV18	11	once	TRBJ2-3	TGTGCCAGCTCCCTCACAGATACGCAGTATTTT	CASSLTDTQYF
TRBD2	TRBV7-3	16	NA	TRBJ2-3	TGTGCCAGCAGCTCAGTAGCGGGAGGGCCGGGAGATACGCAGTATTTT	CASSSVAGGPGDTQYF
NA	TRBV7-9	18	NA	TRBJ2-5	TGTGCCAGCAGCGAAACCTGGACCAAACAGGTTGACCAAGAGACCCAGTACTTC	CASSETWTKQVDQETQYF
TRBD1	TRBV2	14	NA	TRBJ2-7	TGTGCCAGCAGTCGGACAGGGGGTCACTACGAGCAGTACTTC	CASSRTGGHYEQYF
NA	TRBV28	14	NA	TRBJ2-7	TGTGCCAGCAGTTCACCAGGGGGGTCCTACGAGCAGTACTTC	CASSSPGGSYEQYF
TRBD1	TRBV5-6	16	NA	TRBJ2-5	TGTGCCAGCAGCCAAGGTCTTTGGGACAGACAAGAGACCCAGTACTTC	CASSQGLWDRQETQYF
NA	TRBV14	16	once	TRBJ2-2	TGTGCCAGCAGCTCCCCTCGGTGGGGGAAGGCCGGGGAGCTGTTTTTT	CASSSPRWGKAGELFF
NA	TRBV6-5	12	NA	TRBJ2-3	TGTGCCAGCAGTTCCTACACAGATACGCAGTATTTT	CASSSYTDTQYF
NA	TRBV2	14	NA	TRBJ2-6	TGTGCCAGCAGTGGAGCTCCTGGGGCCAACGTCCTGACTTTC	CASSGAPGANVLTF
NA	TRBV7-3	14	few	TRBJ1-1	TGTGCCAGCAGCTTAACAGGGCAGGGCAGGGGAGCTTTCTTT	CASSLTGQGRGAFF
NA	TRBV18	13	NA	TRBJ1-3	TGTGCCAGCTCCCCAACAGGAGTAGACACCATATATTTT	CASSPTGVDTIYF
TRBD1	TRBV28	15	NA	TRBJ2-7	TGTGCCAGCAGTCTGCGACAGGGGCTAGCCTACGAGCAGTACTTC	CASSLRQGLAYEQYF
NA	TRBV11-2	14	once	TRBJ1-1	TGTGCCAGCAGCTATGGAGGGATGAACACTGAAGCTTTCTTT	CASSYGGMNTEAFF
NA	TRBV7-2	13	NA	TRBJ1-1	TGTGCCAGCAGCCCCAAGCAGGGGTCCTACGCTTTCTTT	CASSPKQGSYAFF
NA	TRBV18	16	NA	TRBJ2-3	TGTGCCAGCTCACCCCGTGGCAGTCCCATCTCGGATACGCAGTATTTT	CASSPRGSPISDTQYF
NA	TRBV7-9	14	NA	TRBJ2-7	TGTGCCAGCAGCTTAGGCCAGGCCGGCTGGGAGCAGTACTTC	CASSLGQAGWEQYF
NA	TRBV9	16	NA	TRBJ2-7	TGTGCCAGCAGCGTAGGCCCCTCAACAGGGTTCAACGAGCAGTACTTC	CASSVGPSTGFNEQYF
NA	TRBV7-3	13	NA	TRBJ2-5	TGTGCCAGCAGCTACGCAGCCAGAGAGACCCAGTACTTC	CASSYAARETQYF
NA	TRBV7-2	15	NA	TRBJ2-3	TGTGCCAGCAGCTTAATAGGACAGCTCACAGATACGCAGTATTTT	CASSLIGQLTDTQYF
NA	TRBV2	12	NA	TRBJ2-7	TGTGCCAGTAACAACTTCGGAGGAAAGCAGTACTTC	CASNNFGGKQYF
TRBD1	TRBV4-2	17	NA	TRBJ1-2	TGTGCCAGCAGCCAAGATCTCGGGTCAGGGGGAGACTATGGCTACACCTTC	CASSQDLGSGGDYGYTF
NA	TRBV29-1	12	many	TRBJ2-2	TGCAGCGTTTGGGTCGGGTCAGGGGAGCTGTTTTTT	CSVWVGSGELFF
NA	TRBV7-9	14	NA	TRBJ1-3	TGTGCCAGCAGCCTGGCGGCCAGTGGAAACACCATATATTTT	CASSLAASGNTIYF
NA	TRBV6-1	11	NA	TRBJ2-1	TGTGCCAGCACCCTTCACAATGAGCAGTTCTTC	CASTLHNEQFF
TRBD1	TRBV2	17	NA	TRBJ2-7	TGTGCCAGCAGTGAAAGGATTTGGGACAGGAGAGCCTACGAGCAGTACTTC	CASSERIWDRRAYEQYF
NA	TRBV27	14	NA	TRBJ2-7	TGTGCCAGCAGTTTACAGGGGGGGCCCTACGAGCAGTACTTC	CASSLQGGPYEQYF
NA	TRBV6-6	15	NA	TRBJ1-6	TGTGCCAGCAGACCCCTTACAGGGTCGGGTTCACCCCTCCACTTT	CASRPLTGSGSPLHF
NA	TRBV5-4	16	NA	TRBJ2-1	TGTGCCAGCAGCTTGGAGGTCGGGAGAGGGTACGGTCGGCAGTTCTTC	CASSLEVGRGYGRQFF
NA	TRBV7-8	14	NA	TRBJ1-2	TGTGCCAGCAGCTTAGCACGCGTTCCGTATGGCTACACCTTC	CASSLARVPYGYTF
NA	TRBV5-6	14	few	TRBJ1-5	TGTGCCAGCAGCTTGGGTCGTAGCAATCAGCCCCAGCATTTT	CASSLGRSNQPQHF
NA	TRBV6-5	16	NA	TRBJ2-5	TGTGCCAGCAGTTCGTCAGGGAAGACGTTCGGAGAGACCCAGTACTTC	CASSSSGKTFGETQYF
NA	TRBV4-1	16	medium-sized	TRBJ1-2	TGCGCCAGCAGCCAAGAAGGGGGTACTTCTCACTATGGCTACACCTTC	CASSQEGGTSHYGYTF
NA	TRBV7-2	17	NA	TRBJ1-5	TGTGCCAGCAGCTCCCGGGGACCGAGTTATAGCAATCAGCCCCAGCATTTT	CASSSRGPSYSNQPQHF
NA	TRBV2	13	NA	TRBJ1-6	TGTGCCAGCACAGGGAGTATGAATTCACCCCTCCACTTT	CASTGSMNSPLHF
NA	TRBV14	16	many	TRBJ2-3	TGTGCCAGCAGCCAAGATAGAGGGATCTGGGCAGATACGCAGTATTTT	CASSQDRGIWADTQYF
TRBD2	TRBV28	14	NA	TRBJ2-3	TGTGCCAGCAGTTTAGGACTAGGCACAGATACGCAGTATTTT	CASSLGLGTDTQYF
NA	TRBV4-2	14	NA	TRBJ2-1	TGTGCCAGCAGCCAAGATAGGGGGGGGGACGAGCAGTTCTTC	CASSQDRGGDEQFF
NA	TRBV9	14	NA	TRBJ2-7	TGTGCCAGCAGCAAAGGGCAGGGTACTTACGAGCAGTACTTC	CASSKGQGTYEQYF